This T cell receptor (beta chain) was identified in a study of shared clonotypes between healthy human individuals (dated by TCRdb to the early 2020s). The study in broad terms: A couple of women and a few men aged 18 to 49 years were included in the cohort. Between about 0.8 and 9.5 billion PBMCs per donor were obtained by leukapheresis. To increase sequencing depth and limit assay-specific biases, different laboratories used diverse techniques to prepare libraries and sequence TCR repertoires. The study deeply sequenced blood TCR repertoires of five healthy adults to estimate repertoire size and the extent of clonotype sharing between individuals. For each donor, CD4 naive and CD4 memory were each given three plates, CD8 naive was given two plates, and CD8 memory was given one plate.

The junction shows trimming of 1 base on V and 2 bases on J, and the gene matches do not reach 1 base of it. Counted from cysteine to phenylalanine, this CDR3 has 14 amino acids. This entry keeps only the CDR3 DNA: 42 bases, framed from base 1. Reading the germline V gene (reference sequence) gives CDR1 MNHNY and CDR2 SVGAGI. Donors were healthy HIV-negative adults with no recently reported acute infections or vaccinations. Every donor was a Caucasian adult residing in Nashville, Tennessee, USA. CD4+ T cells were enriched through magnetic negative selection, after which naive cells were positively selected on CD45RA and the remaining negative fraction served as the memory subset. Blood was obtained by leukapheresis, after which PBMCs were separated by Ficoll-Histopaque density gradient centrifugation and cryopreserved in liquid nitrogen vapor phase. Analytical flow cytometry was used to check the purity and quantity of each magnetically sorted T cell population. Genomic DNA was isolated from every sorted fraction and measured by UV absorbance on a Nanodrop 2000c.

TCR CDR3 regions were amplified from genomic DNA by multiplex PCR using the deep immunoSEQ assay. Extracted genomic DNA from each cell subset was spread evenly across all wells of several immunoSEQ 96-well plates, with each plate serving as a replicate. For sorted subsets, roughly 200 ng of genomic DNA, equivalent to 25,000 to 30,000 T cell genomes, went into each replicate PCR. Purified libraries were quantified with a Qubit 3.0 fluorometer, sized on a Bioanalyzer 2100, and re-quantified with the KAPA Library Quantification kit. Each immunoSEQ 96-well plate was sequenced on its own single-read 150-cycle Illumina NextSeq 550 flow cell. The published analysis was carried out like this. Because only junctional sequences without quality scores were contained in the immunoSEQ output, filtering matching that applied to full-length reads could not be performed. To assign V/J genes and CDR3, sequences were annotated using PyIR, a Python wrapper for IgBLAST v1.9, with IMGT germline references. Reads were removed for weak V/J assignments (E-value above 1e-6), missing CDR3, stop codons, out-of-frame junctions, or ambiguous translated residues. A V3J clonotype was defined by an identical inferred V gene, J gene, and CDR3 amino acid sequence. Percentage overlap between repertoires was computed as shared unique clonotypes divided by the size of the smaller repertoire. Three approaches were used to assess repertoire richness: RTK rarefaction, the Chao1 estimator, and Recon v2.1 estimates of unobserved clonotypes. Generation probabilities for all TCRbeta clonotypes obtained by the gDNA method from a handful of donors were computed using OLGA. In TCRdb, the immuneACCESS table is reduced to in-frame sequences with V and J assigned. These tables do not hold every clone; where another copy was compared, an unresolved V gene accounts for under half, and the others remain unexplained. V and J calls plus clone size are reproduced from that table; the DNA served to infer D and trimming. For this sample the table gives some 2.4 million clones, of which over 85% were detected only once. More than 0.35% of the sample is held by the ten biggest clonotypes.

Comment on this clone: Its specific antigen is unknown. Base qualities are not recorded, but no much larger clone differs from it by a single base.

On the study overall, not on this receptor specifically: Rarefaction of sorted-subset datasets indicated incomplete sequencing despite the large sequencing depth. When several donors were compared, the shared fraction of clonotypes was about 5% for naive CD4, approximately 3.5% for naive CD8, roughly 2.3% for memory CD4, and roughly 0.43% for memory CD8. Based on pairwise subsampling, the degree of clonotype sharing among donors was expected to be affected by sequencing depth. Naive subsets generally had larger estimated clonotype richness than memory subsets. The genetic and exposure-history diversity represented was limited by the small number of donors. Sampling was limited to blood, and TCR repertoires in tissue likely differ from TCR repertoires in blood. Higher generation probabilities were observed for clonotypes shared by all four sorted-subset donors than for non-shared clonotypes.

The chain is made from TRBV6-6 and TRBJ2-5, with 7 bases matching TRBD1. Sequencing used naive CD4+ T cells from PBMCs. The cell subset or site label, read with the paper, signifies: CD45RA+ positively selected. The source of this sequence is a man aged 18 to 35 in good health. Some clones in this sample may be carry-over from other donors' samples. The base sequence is TGTGCCAGCAGTTACTTACAGGGGCAAGAGACCCAGTACTTC. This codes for CASSYLQGQETQYF.